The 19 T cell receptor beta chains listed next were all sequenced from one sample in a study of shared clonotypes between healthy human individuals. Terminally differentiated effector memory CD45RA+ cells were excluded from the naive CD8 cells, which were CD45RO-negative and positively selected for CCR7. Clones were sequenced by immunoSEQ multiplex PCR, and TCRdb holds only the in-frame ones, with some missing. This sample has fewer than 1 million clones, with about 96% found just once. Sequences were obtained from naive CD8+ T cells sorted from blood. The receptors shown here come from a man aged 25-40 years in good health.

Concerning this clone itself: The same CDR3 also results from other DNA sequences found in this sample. For the CDR3, the DNA is TGCGCCAGCAGCTTGGGGACAGGCTACGAGCAGTACTTC. Protein: CASSLGTGYEQYF. J is TRBJ2-7 and V is TRBV5-1, with 7 positions matching TRBD1. After removal of 0 bases from V and 3 bases from J, the junction contained 0 bases not matched to a gene. The germline V gene encodes CDR1 SGHRS and CDR2 YFSETQ. This CDR3 is built from 13 residues. The complete variable domain, with remaining parts taken from reference TRBV5-1 and TRBJ2-7, reads KAGVTQTPRYLIKTRGQQVTLSCSPISGHRSVSWYQQTPGQGLQFLFEYFSETQRNKGNFPGRFSGRQFSNSRSEMNVSTLELGDSALYLCASSLGTGYEQYFGPGTRLTVT.

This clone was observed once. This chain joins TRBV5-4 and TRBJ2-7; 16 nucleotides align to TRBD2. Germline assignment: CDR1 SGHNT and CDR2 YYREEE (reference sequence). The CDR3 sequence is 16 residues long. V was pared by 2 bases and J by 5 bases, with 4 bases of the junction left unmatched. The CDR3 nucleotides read TGTGCCAGCAGCTTCCCGGGACTAGCGGGAGGGGACGAGCAGTACTTC. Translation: CASSFPGLAGGDEQYF.

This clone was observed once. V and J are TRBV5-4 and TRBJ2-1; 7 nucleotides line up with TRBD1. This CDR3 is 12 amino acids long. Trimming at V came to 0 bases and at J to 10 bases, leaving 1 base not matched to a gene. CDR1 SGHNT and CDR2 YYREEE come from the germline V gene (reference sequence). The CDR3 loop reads CASSLDRGEQFF. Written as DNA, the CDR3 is TGTGCCAGCAGCTTGGACAGGGGAGAGCAGTTCTTC.

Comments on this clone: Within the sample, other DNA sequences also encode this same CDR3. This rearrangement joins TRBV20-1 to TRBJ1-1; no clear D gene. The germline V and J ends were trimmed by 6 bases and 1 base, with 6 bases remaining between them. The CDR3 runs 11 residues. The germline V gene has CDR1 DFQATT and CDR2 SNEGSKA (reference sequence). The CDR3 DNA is TGCAGTGCGCCAGGGAACACTGAAGCTTTCTTT. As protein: CSAPGNTEAFF.

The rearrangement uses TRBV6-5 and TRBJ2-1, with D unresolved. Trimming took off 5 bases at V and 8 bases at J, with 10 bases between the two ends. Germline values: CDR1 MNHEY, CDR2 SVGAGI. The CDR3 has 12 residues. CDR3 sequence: CASSTLPDEQFF. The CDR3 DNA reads TGTGCCAGCAGTACCCTGCCCGATGAGCAGTTCTTC.

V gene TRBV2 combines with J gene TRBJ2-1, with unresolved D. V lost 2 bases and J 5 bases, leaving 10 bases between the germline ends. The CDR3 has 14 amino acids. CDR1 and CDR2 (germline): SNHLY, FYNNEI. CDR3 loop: CASSERGPNNEQFF. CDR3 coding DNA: TGTGCCAGCAGTGAACGCGGCCCAAACAATGAGCAGTTCTTC.

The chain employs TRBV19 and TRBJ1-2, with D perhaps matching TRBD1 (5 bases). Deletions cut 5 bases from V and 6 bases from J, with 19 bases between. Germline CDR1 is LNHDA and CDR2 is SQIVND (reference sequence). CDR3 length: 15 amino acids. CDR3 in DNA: TGTGCCAGTAGTCCAGGGACGGCAAGTCCCAATGGCTACACCTTC. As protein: CASSPGTASPNGYTF.

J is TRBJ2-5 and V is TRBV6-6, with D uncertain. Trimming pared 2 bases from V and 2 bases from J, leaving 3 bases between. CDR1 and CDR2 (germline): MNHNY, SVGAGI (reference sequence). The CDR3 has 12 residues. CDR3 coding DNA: TGTGCCAGCAGTTACCGACAAGAGACCCAGTACTTC. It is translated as CASSYRQETQYF.

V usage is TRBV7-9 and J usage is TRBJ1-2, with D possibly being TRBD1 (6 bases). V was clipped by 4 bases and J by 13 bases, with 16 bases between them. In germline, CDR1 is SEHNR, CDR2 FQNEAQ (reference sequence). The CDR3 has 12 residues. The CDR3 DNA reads TGTGCCAGCAGCTCCCGGACAGCTTGGGGCACCTTC. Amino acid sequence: CASSSRTAWGTF. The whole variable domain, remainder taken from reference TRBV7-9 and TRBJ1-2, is DTGVSQNPRHKITKRGQNVTFRCDPISEHNRLYWYRQTLGQGPEFLTYFQNEAQLEKSRLLSDRFSAERPKGSFSTLEIQRTEQGDSAMYLCASSSRTAWGTFGSGTRLTVV.

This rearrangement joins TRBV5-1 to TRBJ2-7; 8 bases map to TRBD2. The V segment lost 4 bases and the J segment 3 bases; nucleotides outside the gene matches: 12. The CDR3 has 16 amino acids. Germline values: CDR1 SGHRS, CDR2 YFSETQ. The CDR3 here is CASSQTSSGRGYEQYF. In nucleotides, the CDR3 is TGCGCCAGCAGCCAAACTTCTAGCGGGCGGGGCTACGAGCAGTACTTC.

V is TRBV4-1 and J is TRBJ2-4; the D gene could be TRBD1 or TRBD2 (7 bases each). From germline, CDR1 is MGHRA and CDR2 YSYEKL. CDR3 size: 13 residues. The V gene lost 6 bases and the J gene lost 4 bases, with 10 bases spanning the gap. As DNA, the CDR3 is TGCGCCAGCAGTCAGGGGGGGAAAAACATTCAGTACTTC. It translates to CASSQGGKNIQYF.

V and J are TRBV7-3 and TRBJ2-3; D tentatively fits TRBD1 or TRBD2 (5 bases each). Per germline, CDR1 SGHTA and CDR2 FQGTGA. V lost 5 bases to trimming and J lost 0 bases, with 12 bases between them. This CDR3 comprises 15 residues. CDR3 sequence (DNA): TGTGCCAGCAGCCTCCAGGGAGCTAGCACAGATACGCAGTATTTT. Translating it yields CASSLQGASTDTQYF.

The chain's CDR3 is CASAFNPGQDQETQYF. For the CDR3, the DNA is TGTGCCAGTGCATTTAACCCGGGACAAGACCAAGAGACCCAGTACTTC. The chain uses TRBV19 and TRBJ2-5; D perhaps matches TRBD1 (6 bases). Per germline, CDR1 LNHDA and CDR2 SQIVND (reference sequence). The CDR3 sequence is 16 residues long. Trimming pared 8 bases from V and 0 bases from J, leaving 19 bases between.

This CDR3 is CASSLGTGATDTQYF. CDR3 bases: TGTGCCAGCAGCTTAGGGACAGGGGCCACAGATACGCAGTATTTT. The chain joins TRBV11-2 to TRBJ2-3; 9 nucleotides line up with TRBD1. Trimming removed 1 base from V and 2 bases from J; junction bases left unmatched: 1. This CDR3 is 15 amino acids long. The germline CDR1 and CDR2 sequences are SGHAT and FQNNGV.

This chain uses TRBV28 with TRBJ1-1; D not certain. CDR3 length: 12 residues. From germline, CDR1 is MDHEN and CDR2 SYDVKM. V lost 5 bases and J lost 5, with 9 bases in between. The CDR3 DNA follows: TGTGCCAGCAGTCCTCAGTGGACTGAAGCTTTCTTT. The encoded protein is CASSPQWTEAFF.

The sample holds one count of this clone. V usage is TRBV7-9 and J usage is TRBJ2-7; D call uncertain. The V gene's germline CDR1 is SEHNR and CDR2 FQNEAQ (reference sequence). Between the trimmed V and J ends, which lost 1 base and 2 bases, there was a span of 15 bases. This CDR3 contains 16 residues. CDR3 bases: TGTGCCAGCAGCTTAGTCGGGCTCTCGCGCCCCTACGAGCAGTACTTC. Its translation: CASSLVGLSRPYEQYF.

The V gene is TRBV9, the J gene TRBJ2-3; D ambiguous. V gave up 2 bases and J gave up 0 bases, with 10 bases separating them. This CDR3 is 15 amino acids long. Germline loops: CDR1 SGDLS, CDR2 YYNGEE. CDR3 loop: CASSVYGASTDTQYF. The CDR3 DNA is TGTGCCAGCAGCGTCTACGGAGCTAGCACAGATACGCAGTATTTT.

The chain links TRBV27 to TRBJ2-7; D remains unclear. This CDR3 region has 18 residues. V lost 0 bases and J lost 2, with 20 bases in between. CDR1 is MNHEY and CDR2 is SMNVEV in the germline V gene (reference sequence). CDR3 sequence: CASSLSRTVGWVTYEQYF. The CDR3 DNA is TGTGCCAGCAGTTTATCACGCACAGTCGGGTGGGTAACCTACGAGCAGTACTTC.

The CDR3 loop is CAISERAGVSYEQYF. CDR3 nucleotides: TGTGCCATCAGTGAGAGAGCGGGAGTGTCCTACGAGCAGTACTTC. V is TRBV10-3 and J is TRBJ2-7; 8 bases match TRBD2. The germline V gene encodes CDR1 ENHRY and CDR2 SYGVKD. The junction had 4 bases not matched to a gene; V was cut back by 2 bases and J by 1 base. CDR3 length equals 15 residues.